The 10 T cell receptor beta chains in this list originate from one sample, sequenced in a study of T cells expressing NK-cell markers (dated by TCRdb to about 2020). The library came from 5' RACE. TCRdb records Illumina HiSeq 2000 as the sequencer. Reprocessed by TCRdb, the reads give a single entry per CDR3 protein sequence, without DNA. The sample table on file contains around 470,000 distinct CDR3 sequences. Of the sample, about 1.5% falls within the top ten clones. Sequenced: blood T cells: a sorted CD56 or NKG2C T cell subset, CD4+ or CD8+ T cells, or bulk PBMC T cells (not recorded which). These receptors were taken from a woman in her forties or fifties in good health. Donor details come from another sample of the same person, matched by shared clones.

The chain combines TRBV24-1 with TRBJ2-2; TCRdb calls TRBD1, which cannot be checked without DNA. The length of the CDR3 is 14 residues. The germline V gene encodes CDR1 KGHDR and CDR2 SFDVKD. The CDR3 sequence: CATSIGGRNGELFF.

The rearrangement links TRBV7-2 to TRBJ2-5; without DNA, the TCRdb call of TRBD2 cannot be checked. The CDR3 runs to 16 residues. The germline gives CDR1 SGHTA, CDR2 FQGNSA. CDR3 in amino acids: CASSPEIAGGQETQYF. The whole variable domain, remainder taken from reference TRBV7-2 and TRBJ2-5, is GAGVSQSPSNKVTEKGKDVELRCDPISGHTALYWYRQSLGQGLEFLIYFQGNSAPDKSGLPSDRFSAERTGGSVSTLTIQRTQQEDSAVYLCASSPEIAGGQETQYFGPGTRLLVL.

The chain recombines TRBV7-2 with TRBJ2-5; lacking DNA, the TRBD2 call made by TCRdb goes unchecked. The CDR3 sequence is 13 residues long. CDR1 SGHTA and CDR2 FQGNSA come from the germline V gene. Here the CDR3 reads CASTPSSGWAQYF.

The V gene is TRBV19, the J gene TRBJ2-5. Germline assignment: CDR1 LNHDA and CDR2 SQIVND (reference sequence). CDR3 length: 12 residues. This CDR3 is CASRSAQETQYF.

The CDR3 region is CATSRQEKLFF. The genes are TRBV15 and TRBJ1-4. The CDR3 length is 11 residues. Germline V gene data show CDR1 as LNHNV and CDR2 as YYDKDF (reference sequence).

V and J are TRBV20-1 and TRBJ2-5. CDR1 and CDR2 (germline): DFQATT, SNEGSKA (reference sequence). The CDR3 totals 12 residues. CDR3 sequence reads: CSASLYQETQYF.

The gene calls are TRBV7-2 and TRBJ2-3. This CDR3 is built from 14 residues. Germline CDR1 SGHTA, CDR2 FQGNSA. The CDR3 spells CASSLEGRRYTQYF.

The chain links TRBV28 to TRBJ2-1; TCRdb's D call of TRBD1 is untestable without DNA. From germline, CDR1 is MDHEN and CDR2 SYDVKM. The CDR3 spans 15 residues. The CDR3 here is CASNEPDRFGNEQFF.

The V call is TRBV12-3 or TRBV12-4, the J call TRBJ1-6; TCRdb's D call, TRBD1, is unchecked because there is no DNA. This CDR3 has 14 amino acids. CDR3 loop: CASRLRGFSSPLHF.

CDR3 protein: CASSLVWRPPGELFF. The chain employs TRBV11-1 and TRBJ2-2; as DNA is missing, the TRBD2 call by TCRdb cannot be tested. Germline V gene data show CDR1 as SGHAT and CDR2 as FQDESV (reference sequence). This CDR3 is 15 amino acids long.